This record looks at one T cell receptor (beta chain) sequence and its context. Measured with immunoSEQ multiplex PCR; TCRdb has only the in-frame clones, and not every one. The sample includes tens of thousands of clones, about 92% of them seen just once. This record comes from a study of control samples from healthy donors and cancer patients. From germline, CDR1 is SQVTM and CDR2 ANQGSEA. The CDR3 has 13 residues. Trimming left V 6 bases short and J 3 bases short, with 15 bases between. Sequencing was performed on PBMCs. This chain connects TRBV29-1 to TRBJ2-7; weak D call: TRBD1 (5 bases). The clonotype comes from a man in his forties with colorectal cancer. CDR3 amino acids: CSVVQGKNYEQYF. DNA of the CDR3: TGCAGCGTAGTCCAGGGAAAGAACTACGAGCAGTACTTC.